This is a list of T cell receptor beta chains from one sample in a study of blood T cell repertoires in COVID-19. This table comes from immunoSEQ multiplex PCR, and its TCRdb copy is limited to in-frame clones, with some not included. The sample lists roughly 130,000 clones; roughly 80% were seen once. The sequenced sample consisted of peripheral blood. Receptors were obtained from a woman in her twenties or thirties who had recovered from COVID-19. CDR3s leave out the opening cysteine and the closing phenylalanine or tryptophan. Fields, in order: V gene, J gene, CDR3 protein.

TRBV5-1	TRBJ2-1	ATTLFPSSEQF
TRBV4-1	TRBJ2-3	ASSQEREGTDTQY
TRBV5-1	TRBJ1-1	ATPWRMNTEAF
TRBV7-6	TRBJ1-1	ASSFTFRGQGAVDPNTEAF
TRBV4-1	TRBJ2-1	ASSPPGTASNNEQF
TRBV5-6	TRBJ1-2	ASSLARQVLYGYT
TRBV12-3/TRBV12-4	TRBJ2-7	ASSLSPKAEQY
TRBV7-9	TRBJ1-1	ASAPGGEAF
TRBV4-1	TRBJ2-3	ASSQWDRGEQY
TRBV5-1	TRBJ2-7	ASSLEGVEQY
TRBV28	TRBJ2-7	ASSFNSGQRAYEQY
TRBV2	TRBJ2-5	ASVDREPQY
TRBV29-1	TRBJ2-3	SAIGGRMRTDTQY
TRBV5-1	TRBJ2-5	ASSLGGETQETQY
TRBV19	TRBJ2-7	ASSPAFGSEYEQY
TRBV21-1	TRBJ2-4	ASILLQDRGRQNIQY
TRBV25-1	TRBJ2-3	ASNEYRGTDTQY
TRBV5-1	TRBJ1-1	ASVHGGESRNTEAF
TRBV9	TRBJ1-6	ASSARGQGGSSYNSPLH
TRBV21-1	TRBJ2-7	ASSKESTSGGYEQY
TRBV5-1	TRBJ1-1	ASSKRQGNTEAF
TRBV18	TRBJ2-5	ASSPRRGPYQETQY
TRBV7-6	TRBJ2-1	ASSLASGRVVDNEQF
TRBV12-3/TRBV12-4	TRBJ1-5	ASRQQGSQPQH
TRBV10-3	TRBJ2-7	AISELRKEQY
TRBV20-1	TRBJ1-5	SASHPGQGRYSNQPQH
TRBV29-1	TRBJ1-2	SVEDSEVSAYGYT
TRBV9	TRBJ1-1	ASSPVLYGAF
TRBV5-6	TRBJ2-7	ASSLAAYEQY
TRBV2	TRBJ1-5	ASRDLRTSYSNQPQH
TRBV6-1	TRBJ1-2	ASSEGTGYGYT
TRBV5-1	TRBJ1-2	ASTTGGAADGYT
TRBV25-1	TRBJ1-1	ASKDGGSTEAF
TRBV4-1	TRBJ1-1	ASSHRSGTEAF
TRBV6-5	TRBJ1-6	ASSSNRESPLH
TRBV7-9	TRBJ1-1	ASSLAQVTNTEAF
TRBV19	TRBJ2-1	ASRPGTGSTRQANEQF
TRBV5-1	TRBJ1-1	ASSSYPHTLDRGATEAF
TRBV18	TRBJ2-7	ASSPNPGGSYEQY
TRBV30	TRBJ1-5	AWNTGGQPQH
TRBV3-1/TRBV3-2	TRBJ1-1	ASSQGRQGAGEAF
TRBV5-4	TRBJ2-5	ASSLDYSETQY
TRBV10-3	TRBJ2-2	AISSSGSSTGELF
TRBV7-9	TRBJ2-2	ASSSRGVTGELF
TRBV5-1	TRBJ2-7	ASSLGRDSYEQY
TRBV4-2	TRBJ1-2	ASSQVGRGGGYT
TRBV10-2	TRBJ1-5	ASTDRANQPQH
TRBV5-6	TRBJ2-7	ASSFQPHRSHEQY
TRBV19	TRBJ1-6	ASSIDGFHSPLH
TRBV7-2	TRBJ1-1	ASSFTAFVTEAF
TRBV27	TRBJ2-7	ASRLQGVGEQY
TRBV19	TRBJ2-3	ASSSWGQGARDTQY